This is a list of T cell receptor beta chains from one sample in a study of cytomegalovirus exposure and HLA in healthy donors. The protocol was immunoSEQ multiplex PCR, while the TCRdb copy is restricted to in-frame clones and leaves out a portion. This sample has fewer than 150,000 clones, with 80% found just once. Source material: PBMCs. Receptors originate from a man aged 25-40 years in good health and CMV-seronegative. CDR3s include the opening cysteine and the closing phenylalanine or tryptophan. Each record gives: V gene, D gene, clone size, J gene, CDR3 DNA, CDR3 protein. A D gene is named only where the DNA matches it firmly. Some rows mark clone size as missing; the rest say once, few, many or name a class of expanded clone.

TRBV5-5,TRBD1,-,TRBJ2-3,TGTGCCAGCAGCTGGGGGACGGACAGGGCGCGGGGTACGCAGTATTTT,CASSWGTDRARGTQYF
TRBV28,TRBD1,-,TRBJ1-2,TGTGCCAGCAGTCAAAATGGACAGGGGATCACTAACTATGGCTACACCTTC,CASSQNGQGITNYGYTF
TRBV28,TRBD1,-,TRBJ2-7,TGTGCCAGCAGTTTATCCTCACCGGGACAGGGAACGTACGAGCAGTACTTC,CASSLSSPGQGTYEQYF
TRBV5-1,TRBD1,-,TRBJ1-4,TGCGCCAGCGCGTCCGGGACAGGGGGACGGGGTGATGAAAAACTGTTTTTT,CASASGTGGRGDEKLFF
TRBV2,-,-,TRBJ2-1,TGTGCCAGCAGTAATGCAGGGTACAATGAGCAGTTCTTC,CASSNAGYNEQFF
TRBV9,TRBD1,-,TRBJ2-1,TGTGCCAGCAGCGCCGGGTGGGGACAGGTTTTAAGTGAGCAGTTCTTC,CASSAGWGQVLSEQFF
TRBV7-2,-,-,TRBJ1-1,TGTGCCAGCAGCTTATTGGGGGGTCGGAACACTGAAGCTTTCTTT,CASSLLGGRNTEAFF
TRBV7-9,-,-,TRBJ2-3,TGTGCCAGCAGCTGGGCAGATAGCACAGATACGCAGTATTTT,CASSWADSTDTQYF
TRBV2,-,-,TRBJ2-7,TGTGCCAGCAGTGAGCTGGGGCTCTACGAGCAGTACTTC,CASSELGLYEQYF
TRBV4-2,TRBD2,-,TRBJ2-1,TGTGCCAGCAGCCTTTCCGGGACTAGCGAAATCTCCTACAATGAGCAGTTCTTC,CASSLSGTSEISYNEQFF
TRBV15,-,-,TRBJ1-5,TGTGCCACCAGCAGATCACGATACCCGGGGAGCAATCAGCCCCAGCATTTT,CATSRSRYPGSNQPQHF
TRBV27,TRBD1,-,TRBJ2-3,TGTGCCAGCAGTTTTCTAAGGACAGGGGCCACAGATACGCAGTATTTT,CASSFLRTGATDTQYF
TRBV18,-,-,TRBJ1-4,TGTGCCAGCTCACGCCGGGAATTTAATGAAAAACTGTTTTTT,CASSRREFNEKLFF
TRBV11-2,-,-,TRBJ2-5,TGTGCCAGCAGTGGGGTATGGACAGAATACCAAGAGACCCAGTACTTC,CASSGVWTEYQETQYF
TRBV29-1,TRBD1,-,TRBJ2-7,TGCAGCGTGGGATTGGGACAGGGTTCCTACGAGCAGTACTTC,CSVGLGQGSYEQYF
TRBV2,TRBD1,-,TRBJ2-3,TGTGCCAGCACTACAGGGGTTTCAAATACGCAGTATTTT,CASTTGVSNTQYF
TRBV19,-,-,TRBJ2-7,TGTGCCAGTAGTATAGACAGGTCGAGCTCCTACGAGCAGTACTTC,CASSIDRSSSYEQYF
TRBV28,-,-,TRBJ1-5,TGTGCCAGCACCAGGGTAGGGCTGAACCTCAATCAGCCCCAGCATTTT,CASTRVGLNLNQPQHF
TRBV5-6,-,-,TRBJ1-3,TGTGCCAGCAGCTTGAGGGGGTTCTCTGGAAACACCATATATTTT,CASSLRGFSGNTIYF
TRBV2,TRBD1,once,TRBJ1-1,TGTGCCAGCAGGGGGGACAGGGGGTTCGGTGAAGCTTCCTTT,CASRGDRGFGEASF
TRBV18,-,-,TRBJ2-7,TGTGCCAGCTCACAGACAGTTACCTACGAGCAGTACTTC,CASSQTVTYEQYF
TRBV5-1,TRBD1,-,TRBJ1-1,TGCGCCAGCAGCTTGGGACAGGGGGCTAAGGCTGAAGCTTTCTTT,CASSLGQGAKAEAFF
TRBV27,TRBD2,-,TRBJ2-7,TGTGCCAGTAAACTAGCGGGAGGGCCGATCGAGCAGTACTTC,CASKLAGGPIEQYF
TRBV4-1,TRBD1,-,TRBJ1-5,TGCGCCAGCAGCGAGACAGGGGCCCGCAATCAGCCCCAGAATTTT,CASSETGARNQPQNF
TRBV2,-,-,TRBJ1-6,TGTGCCAGCAGTGAACAGGAGGGCTCCTATAATTCACCCCTCCACTTT,CASSEQEGSYNSPLHF
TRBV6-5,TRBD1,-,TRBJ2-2,TGTGCCAGCAGTGGAAGACAGGGGGCGACCGGGGAGCTGTTTTTT,CASSGRQGATGELFF
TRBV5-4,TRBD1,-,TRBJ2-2,TGTGCCAGCAGCTTGACGGGACAGAGAGACACCGGGGAGCTGTTTTTT,CASSLTGQRDTGELFF
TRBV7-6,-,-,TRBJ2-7,TGTGCCAGCAGCTCCGGGAGTTGGGGACAGCACTCCTACGAGCAGTACTTC,CASSSGSWGQHSYEQYF
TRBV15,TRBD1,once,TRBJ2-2,TGTGCCACCAGCGTAATCTCGAACAGGGGCCCGAACACCGGGGAGCTGTTTTTT,CATSVISNRGPNTGELFF
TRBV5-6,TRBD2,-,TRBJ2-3,TGTGCCAGCAGCTGGGGGACGGGGGGGGCAGATACGCAGTATTTT,CASSWGTGGADTQYF
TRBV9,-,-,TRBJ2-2,TGTGCCAGCAGCGCACAGAAAGTGCTTCCAGGGACACGCGGGGAGCTGTTTTTT,CASSAQKVLPGTRGELFF
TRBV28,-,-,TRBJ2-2,TGTGCCAGCACGCAGGGCACCGGGGAGCTGTTTTTT,CASTQGTGELFF
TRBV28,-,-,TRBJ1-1,TGTGCCAGCAGTCCCCGTCGGGATGAGGCTTTCTTT,CASSPRRDEAFF
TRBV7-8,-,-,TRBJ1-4,TGTGCCAGCAGCTCCACAAGGAGTGGTGAAAAACTGTTTTTT,CASSSTRSGEKLFF
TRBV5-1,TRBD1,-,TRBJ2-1,TGCGCCAGCAGCTTGGAACCCGGACAGGGGGCGTATGAGCAGTTCTTC,CASSLEPGQGAYEQFF
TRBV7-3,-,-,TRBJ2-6,TGTGCCAGCAGCTTATTAAGGGACTCCTCTGGGGCCAACGTCCTGACTTTC,CASSLLRDSSGANVLTF
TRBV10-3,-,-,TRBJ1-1,TGTGCCATCAGTGAGTCGGGAGGGTTGAACACTGAAGCTTTCTTT,CAISESGGLNTEAFF
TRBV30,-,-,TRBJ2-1,TGTGCCTGGAGTGCCCGGACTCTCAGGAATGAGCAGTTCTTC,CAWSARTLRNEQFF
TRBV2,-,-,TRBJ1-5,TGTGCCAGCAGTGGGATGACAGATAGCAATCAGCCCCAGAATTTT,CASSGMTDSNQPQNF
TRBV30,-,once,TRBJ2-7,TGTGCCTGGAGTAGGGACTTCTCCTACGAGCAGTACTTC,CAWSRDFSYEQYF
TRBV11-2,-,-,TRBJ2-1,TGTGCCAGCAGCCCTGCTACCTACAATGAGCAGTTCTTC,CASSPATYNEQFF
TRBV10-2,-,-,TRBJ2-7,TGCGCCAGCAGTGAGTCTTGGGGGCGATACGAGCAGTACTTC,CASSESWGRYEQYF
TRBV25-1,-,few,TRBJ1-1,TGTGCCAGCAGTGTCCGGGAAACTGAAGCTTTCTTT,CASSVRETEAFF
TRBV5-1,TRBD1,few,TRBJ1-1,TGCGCCAGCAGCGCATCGACAGGGGGGAACACTGAAGCTTTCTTT,CASSASTGGNTEAFF
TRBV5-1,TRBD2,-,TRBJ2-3,TGCGCCAGCAGCTTACTAGCGGGTGTCACAGATACGCAGTATTTT,CASSLLAGVTDTQYF
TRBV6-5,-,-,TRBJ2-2,TGTGCCAGCAGTCCCACTAGCTCGGGCACCGGGGAGCTGTTTTTT,CASSPTSSGTGELFF
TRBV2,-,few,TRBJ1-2,TGTGCCAGCAGTGCGGGAGGATATGGCTACACCTTC,CASSAGGYGYTF
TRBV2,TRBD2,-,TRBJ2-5,TGTGCCAGCAGTGAAGAGGGACTAGAGTACTTC,CASSEEGLEYF
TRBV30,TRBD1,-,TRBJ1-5,TGTGCCTGGAGTGTACAGGGGCTAAATCAGCCCCAGAATTTT,CAWSVQGLNQPQNF
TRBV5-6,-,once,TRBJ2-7,TGTGCCAGCAGCTTCTTTACTTTAGGGGGGGGAAGGTCCTACGAGCAGTACTTC,CASSFFTLGGGRSYEQYF
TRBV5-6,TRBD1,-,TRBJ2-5,TGTGCCAGCAGCTTTCGCGGAACAGGGGGCCAAGAGACCCAGTACTTC,CASSFRGTGGQETQYF
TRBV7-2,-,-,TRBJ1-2,TGTGCCAGCAGCTTACGGGTGAACTATGGCTACACCTTC,CASSLRVNYGYTF
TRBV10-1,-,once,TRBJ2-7,TGCGCCAGCAGCGCTCAGGGGGGAACCTACGAGCAGTACTTC,CASSAQGGTYEQYF
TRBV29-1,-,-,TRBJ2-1,TGCAGCGTTAGCGTAAGCTCCTACAATGAGCAGTTCTTC,CSVSVSSYNEQFF